This entry concerns a single T cell receptor (beta chain). Its specificity is not known. These data are taken from a study of CD8 T cells in ankylosing spondylitis. The germline gives CDR1 DFQATT, CDR2 SNEGSKA (reference sequence). J gave up 6 bases and V 8 bases, and 1 base lay outside the gene matches. The CDR3 length is 10 residues. Scientists made TCR beta libraries using quantitative 5'-RACE with molecular barcodes. TCRdb reprocessed the 5' RACE reads via MiXCR and lists one record per CDR3 protein. This repertoire shows about 540,000 distinct CDR3 sequences, about an eighth found once; its top ten account for approximately 6.2%. Overall study results and limits: With a CD8+ phenotype, disease-linked clones were relatively rare in peripheral blood. It appeared that ankylosing spondylitis blood was characterized by a TCR beta motif of 8 or 9 highly homologous variants. Matched ankylosing spondylitis synovial fluid reportedly showed significant enrichment of disease-linked clones.

The specimen sequenced was blood, either unsorted or a sorted T cell fraction (not recorded which). This receptor was identified in a male donor with ankylosing spondylitis. The genes are TRBV20-1 and TRBJ2-7, with 10 bases that match TRBD1. In DNA, the CDR3 is TGCAGTTGGGACAGGGGCGAGCAGTACTTC. Residues: CSWDRGEQYF.